This section outlines one T cell receptor beta chain sequence together with its context. What antigen it recognizes has not been identified. One base away there is no much larger clone; base qualities are not given. The immunoSEQ Assay, a bias-controlled multiplex PCR, was used to amplify TCRbeta CDR3 regions from genomic DNA. In the source study's methods: The number of nucleated cells in each sample was estimated by amplification of reference gene primers within the assay. To quantify the absolute abundance of each unique TCRbeta CDR3 rearrangement, sequence reads were collapsed and filtered. Productive Simpson clonality was computed per sample as the square root of Simpson's diversity index over productive rearrangements. As stored in TCRdb, this immuneACCESS dataset retains in-frame rearrangements with V and J assigned. A fraction of the clones does not appear; measured against another copy, unresolved V genes explain less than half of the discrepancy, and the remainder lacks a known reason. V and J calls and clone size are those listed in that table; D and trimming were worked out from the DNA. In all, the sample holds roughly 220,000 clones, and under 90% of those were seen once. Approximately 20% of the sample is held by the ten biggest clonotypes.

Each collaborating institution followed its own protocols to collect whole blood in K2EDTA tubes. For TCRbeta analysis, collaborators shipped samples as frozen whole blood, isolated PBMCs, or DNA extracted from either of those sample types. This entry comes from a study of blood T cell repertoires in COVID-19 (dated by TCRdb to the early 2020s). Some background on the complete study: Samples covering the acute and convalescent phases of COVID-19 were provided by collaborators in the United States, Italy and Spain. The prospective study material was composed of cDNA or gDNA derived from T cells, B-cell-depleted T cells, or PBMCs. The repertoires were released in a freely available public database intended as a resource for research on the immune response to SARS-CoV-2. The samples were drawn from two sources: the first 160 participants of the ongoing ImmuneRACE study, and fewer than 1,500 subjects contributed by 6 global collaborators. A de-identified subject ID, COVID-19 status, age in years and sex were almost always included in the sample metadata. The dataset comprised deeply sampled blood TCRbeta repertoires from subjects exposed to, actively infected with, or recovered from COVID-19. HLA class I and class II types, where available, came from metadata supplied by the sample provider rather than from assay-based typing.

The full study reports these points: How much clinical and demographic metadata was included differed by source and by participant, and the metadata was provided uncurated.

Sequencing was performed on peripheral blood. The TCR was taken from a man aged 25 to 45 with active or convalescent COVID-19.

The DNA reads as follows: TGTGCCAGCAGCCAACTAATCTATAATTCACCCCTCCACTTT. Translated, it gives CASSQLIYNSPLHF. The chain is made from TRBV3-1 (or the pseudogene TRBV3-2) and TRBJ1-6, with an unclear D gene assignment. Reading from cysteine to phenylalanine, the CDR3 counts 14 amino acids. The kept DNA is CDR3 alone, 42 bases in frame from the first base. As encoded in the germline V gene (reference sequence), CDR1 is LGHDT while CDR2 is YNNKEL. V is clipped by 2 bases and J by 3 bases, and the sequence between their germline boundaries is 5 bases long.